This T cell receptor (beta chain) appears in the sequencing data of a study of cytomegalovirus exposure and HLA in healthy donors. The primer mix had 60 Vbeta and 13 Jbeta primers. Source study methods: Unique TCR beta chains totaled some 80 million in a later count, with approximately 11 million of them shared. Data came from immunoSEQ multiplex PCR; TCRdb stores just in-frame clones and leaves some out. That table gives V, J and clone size, and the DNA gave D and trimming. The data show approximately 150,000 clones, around 80% seen once. The CDR3 spans 13 residues. Germline CDR1 KGHSH, CDR2 LQKENI. J gave up 6 bases and V 2 bases, and 0 bases lay outside the gene matches.

The sequenced material came from PBMCs. The receptor was derived from a woman younger than 45 in good health and CMV-seropositive. The chain couples TRBV18 to TRBJ2-2; 7 bases are a match to TRBD1. CDR3 coding DNA: TGTGCCAGCTCACCAGGACAGGCCGGGGAGCTGTTTTTT. Protein product: CASSPGQAGELFF.